This T cell receptor (beta chain) was documented in a study of shared T cell receptors in the human thymus. Data came from immunoSEQ multiplex PCR; TCRdb stores just in-frame clones and leaves some out. Of approximately 760,000 clones listed, approximately 85% are singletons. Germline values: CDR1 SNHLY, CDR2 FYNNEI. V lost 5 bases to trimming and J lost 1 base; unmatched junction nucleotides: 7. The CDR3 covers 16 residues. This sample also belongs to another study, concerning human thymus T cells.

The material sequenced was thymocytes. V and J are TRBV2 and TRBJ2-2; 7 nucleotides agree with TRBD2. The source of this sequence is a girl under three years old with a congenital heart defect. As DNA, the CDR3 is TGTGCCAGCAGTCTATTTGCGGGGGTGAACACCGGGGAGCTGTTTTTT. Translation gives CASSLFAGVNTGELFF.